Each of the 12 T cell receptor beta chains below was sequenced from the same sample in a study of blood T cell repertoires in COVID-19. Measured with immunoSEQ multiplex PCR; TCRdb has only the in-frame clones, and not every one. Of 110,000 or so clones listed, around 85% are singletons. The sequencing input was peripheral blood. The receptor source for this set is a man aged 50 or older with acute or convalescent COVID-19.

This clone has more than one count but fewer than ten. V is TRBV12-2 and J is TRBJ2-7; TRBD2, the D gene given by the table, was not confirmed from the DNA. TRBV12-2 is given as a pseudogene. This CDR3 comprises 17 residues. The CDR3 nucleotides are TGTGCAAGTCGCTTTTCTAGCGGGGGGTGCCTCCCCTACGAGCAGTACGTC. It codes for CASRFSSGGCLPYEQYV.

V and J are TRBV5-1 and TRBJ1-3; TRBD1 aligns across 7 bases. Trimming took 3 bases from V and 2 from J; bases not matched to a gene: 17. The CDR3 runs to 19 residues. Germline V gene sequence: CDR1 SGHRS, CDR2 YFSETQ. The chain's CDR3 is CASSSNPPGTDRAGNTIYF. For the CDR3, the DNA is TGCGCCAGCAGCTCGAACCCCCCCGGGACAGATCGTGCTGGAAACACCATATATTTT.

V gene TRBV29-1 combines with J gene TRBJ1-4, with D hard to call. The ends were cut back, 5 bases at V and 4 bases at J, with 8 bases in the middle. The CDR3 spans 12 residues. Germline CDR1 and CDR2: SQVTM and ANQGSEA. The CDR3: CSVFQNNEKLFF. The DNA of the CDR3 is TGCAGCGTTTTTCAGAATAATGAAAAACTGTTTTTT.

J is TRBJ1-6 and V is TRBV19; the D is unclear. The V end was cut by 0 bases, the J end by 10 bases, with 10 bases between. This CDR3 contains 14 residues. Per the germline V gene, CDR1 is LNHDA and CDR2 is SQIVND (reference sequence). The CDR3 DNA sequence: TGTGCCAGTAGTATAGACTCGGTTAGATCACCCCTCCACTTT. Translation gives CASSIDSVRSPLHF.

The chain combines TRBV27 with TRBJ1-2; no reliable D call. The CDR3 length is 14 residues. Germline V gene sequence: CDR1 MNHEY, CDR2 SMNVEV (reference sequence). V dropped 3 bases and J dropped 0 bases, with 8 bases sitting between them. CDR3 residues: CASSFTAANYGYTF. The DNA for the CDR3 is TGTGCCAGCAGTTTTACCGCAGCTAACTATGGCTACACCTTC.

The chain joins TRBV28 to TRBJ1-6, with no clear D. Germline V CDR1 and CDR2: MDHEN, SYDVKM. Trimming cost V 7 bases and J 8 bases, with 15 bases left between them. This CDR3 comprises 14 residues. The CDR3 DNA follows: TGTGCCAGCACCCTCAGCGTTCTGGATTCACCCCTCCACTTT. It is translated as CASTLSVLDSPLHF.

CDR3: CASSPLLSGANVLTF. The DNA of the CDR3 is TGTGCCAGCAGTCCTCTTCTCTCTGGGGCCAACGTCCTGACTTTC. The V gene is TRBV7-9, the J gene TRBJ2-6, with no clear D. Germline-derived CDR1 and CDR2 are SEHNR and FQNEAQ (reference sequence). The V end was cut by 6 bases, the J end by 0 bases, with 9 bases between. The CDR3 consists of 15 residues.

This clone was recorded only once. CDR3: CASAIAMNTEAFF. The CDR3 nucleotides read TGTGCCAGCGCTATCGCTATGAACACTGAAGCTTTCTTT. V and J are TRBV18 and TRBJ1-1; no definite D call. V shed 8 bases and J shed 0 bases, with 10 bases lying between them. The CDR3 runs to 13 residues. The germline V gene encodes CDR1 KGHSH and CDR2 LQKENI.

The rearrangement links TRBV7-8 to TRBJ1-1; D call uncertain. The CDR3 runs 14 residues. Germline CDR1 reads SGHVS; CDR2 reads FQNEAQ. The germline V and J ends were trimmed by 5 bases and 1 base, with 11 bases remaining between them. This CDR3 reads CASSPNRENTEAFF. CDR3 sequence (DNA): TGTGCCAGCAGCCCAAACCGAGAGAACACTGAAGCTTTCTTT.

The chain links TRBV30 to TRBJ1-1, with D maybe TRBD1 (6 bases). Germline CDR1 and CDR2: GTSNPN and SVGIG (reference sequence). The CDR3 sequence is 13 residues long. V was pared by 4 bases and J by 4 bases, with 13 bases between. CDR3 sequence (DNA): TGTGCCTGGACCCGACAGGTGGGCACTGAAGCTTTCTTT. Amino acids: CAWTRQVGTEAFF.

J is TRBJ1-1 and V is TRBV19, with D tentatively TRBD1 (6 bases). Trimming took off 2 bases at V and 1 base at J, with 14 bases between the two ends. In germline, CDR1 is LNHDA, CDR2 SQIVND (reference sequence). This CDR3 is 16 amino acids long. The CDR3 region has the DNA TGTGCCAGTAGTATATCAACGGGACACCAGAACACTGAAGCTTTCTTT. It translates to CASSISTGHQNTEAFF.

This chain links TRBV29-1 with TRBJ2-3; perhaps TRBD1 as D (8 bases). V shed 6 bases and J shed 5 bases, with 18 bases lying between them. The CDR3 has 14 residues. Germline loops: CDR1 SQVTM, CDR2 ANQGSEA. The CDR3 nucleotides are TGCAGCGTCCAACAGGGGGGGAGAGTAGATACGCAGTATTTT. Residues: CSVQQGGRVDTQYF.